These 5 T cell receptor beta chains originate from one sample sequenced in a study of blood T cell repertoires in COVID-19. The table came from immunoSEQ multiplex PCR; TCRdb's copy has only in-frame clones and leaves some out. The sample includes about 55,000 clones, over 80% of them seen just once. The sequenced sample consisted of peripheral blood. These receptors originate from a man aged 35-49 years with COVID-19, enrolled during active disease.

The CDR3 reads CSARDRGREQYF. For the CDR3, the DNA is TGCAGCGCCCGGGACAGGGGGCGCGAGCAGTACTTC. The chain combines TRBV29-1 with TRBJ2-7; 12 bases line up with TRBD1. The J segment lost 6 bases and the V segment lost 7 bases, leaving 4 bases of the junction unmatched. Germline V gene lookup returns CDR1 SQVTM and CDR2 ANQGSEA. There are 12 residues in the CDR3.

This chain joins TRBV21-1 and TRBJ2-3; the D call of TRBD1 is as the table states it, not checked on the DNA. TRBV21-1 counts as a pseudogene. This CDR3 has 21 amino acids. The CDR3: CASSKKRLRFDRGLSTDTQYF. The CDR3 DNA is TGTGCCAGCAGCAAGAAACGATTGCGCTTTGACAGGGGGCTAAGCACAGATACGCAGTATTTT.

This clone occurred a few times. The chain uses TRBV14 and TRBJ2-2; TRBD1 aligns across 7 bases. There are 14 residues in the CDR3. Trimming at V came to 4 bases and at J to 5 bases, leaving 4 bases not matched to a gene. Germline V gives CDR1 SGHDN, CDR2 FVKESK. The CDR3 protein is CASSLTGSTGELFF. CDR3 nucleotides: TGTGCCAGCAGCCTGACAGGGAGTACCGGGGAGCTGTTTTTT.

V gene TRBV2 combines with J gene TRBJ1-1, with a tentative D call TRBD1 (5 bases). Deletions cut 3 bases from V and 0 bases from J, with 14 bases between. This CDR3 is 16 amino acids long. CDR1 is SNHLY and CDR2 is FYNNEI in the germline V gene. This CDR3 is CASSEVRAVMNTEAFF. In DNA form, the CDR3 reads TGTGCCAGCAGTGAGGTCAGGGCAGTAATGAACACTGAAGCTTTCTTT.

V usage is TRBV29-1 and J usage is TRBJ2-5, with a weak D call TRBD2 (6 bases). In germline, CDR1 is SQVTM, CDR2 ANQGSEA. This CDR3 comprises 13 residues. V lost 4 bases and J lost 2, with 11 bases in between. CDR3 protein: CSVGPSAQETQYF. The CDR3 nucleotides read TGCAGCGTTGGTCCTAGCGCGCAAGAGACCCAGTACTTC.